Presented here are 6 T cell receptor beta chains from one specimen sequenced in a study of cytomegalovirus exposure and HLA in healthy donors. The study ran its PCR with 60 Vbeta and 13 Jbeta primers. Libraries were prepared by immunoSEQ multiplex PCR; TCRdb keeps only in-frame clonotypes and omits some of them. Its table records under 40,000 clones. The sequenced sample consisted of PBMCs. All receptors derive from a woman in her 40s in good health and CMV-seropositive.

The chain is built from TRBV10-3 and TRBJ2-5; D remains ambiguous. Germline lookup yields CDR1 ENHRY and CDR2 SYGVKD. V was clipped by 2 bases and J by 5 bases, with 12 bases between them. CDR3 length: 14 residues. The CDR3 bases are TGTGCCATCAGTGAGACTACGGATAAGGAGACCCAGTACTTC. Protein product: CAISETTDKETQYF.

This chain joins TRBV10-3 and TRBJ1-1; 8 bases agree with TRBD1. The germline V gene encodes CDR1 ENHRY and CDR2 SYGVKD. The length of the CDR3 is 13 residues. J was trimmed by 7 bases and V by 6 bases; bases with no gene match: 7. CDR3 DNA sequence: TGTGCCATCAGCCAAGGGACAGGACGTGAAGCTTTCTTT. This sequence encodes CAISQGTGREAFF.

This sequence joins TRBV9 and TRBJ2-7, with 9 bases that match TRBD2. V trimming: 0 bases; J trimming: 4 bases; junction bases outside the gene matches: 5. CDR1 and CDR2 from the germline V gene are SGDLS and YYNGEE. The CDR3 spans 15 residues. In nucleotides, the CDR3 is TGTGCCAGCAGCGTAGATCCTAGCGGGGCTTACGAGCAGTACTTC. Protein: CASSVDPSGAYEQYF.

V usage is TRBV28 and J usage is TRBJ2-3, with TRBD2 identical over 9 bases. The CDR3 consists of 14 residues. Germline CDR1 reads MDHEN; CDR2 reads SYDVKM. J lost 1 base, V lost 6 bases, and 2 bases had no gene match. In nucleotides, the CDR3 is TGTGCCAGCAGGCCTAGCGGGGGCACAGATACGCAGTATTTT. Protein: CASRPSGGTDTQYF.

The chain employs TRBV13 and TRBJ1-1, with D tentatively TRBD1 (5 bases). This CDR3 comprises 15 residues. Germline lookup yields CDR1 PRHDT and CDR2 FYEKMQ (reference sequence). Trimming left V 6 bases short and J 1 base short, with 15 bases between. The CDR3 nucleotides read TGTGCCAGCAGAGTGCGGGGGGGAACGAACACTGAAGCTTTCTTT. Its translation: CASRVRGGTNTEAFF.

The chain joins TRBV19 to TRBJ1-1, with D tentatively TRBD1 (5 bases). Trimming took 3 bases from V and 4 from J, leaving 9 bases between them. The CDR3 totals 13 residues. Per germline, CDR1 LNHDA and CDR2 SQIVND (reference sequence). CDR3 sequence reads: CASSIGAGTEAFF. For the CDR3, the DNA is TGTGCCAGTAGTATTGGGGCAGGCACTGAAGCTTTCTTT.